This T cell receptor beta chain was sequenced in a study of CD8 T cells in ankylosing spondylitis. Study outcomes and limitations: Made up of 7 to 9 highly homologous variants, a TCR beta motif appeared characteristic of ankylosing spondylitis blood. Reports of some motif variants in reactive arthritis synovial fluid and blood predate this one.

The CDR3 loop spans 15 amino acids. Germline CDR1 reads SGHTA; CDR2 reads FQGNSA. Points on this clonotype: The antigen is unknown. A read error may account for a junction end that differs from germline.

Each CDR3 protein gets one entry after TCRdb re-called the 5' RACE reads with MiXCR. The top ten clones hold 0.51% of a sample with hundreds of thousands of distinct CDR3 sequences, about 12% of them seen once. V is TRBV7-2 and J is TRBJ1-2; D is unresolved. The origin of this receptor is a male donor with ankylosing spondylitis. The source material was blood, either unsorted or a sorted T cell fraction (not recorded which). The CDR3 sequence: CASSSGPGFNFGYTF. The CDR3 nucleotides read TGTGCCAGCAGCTCCGGCCCGGGGTTTAACTTTGGCTACACCTTC.